The clone carrying this TCR beta chain was counted a few times. The source of the sample is a study of blood T cell repertoires in COVID-19. Each recovered donor of Cohort 3 presented with two negative PCRs, clearance, or symptom resolution. Using immunoSEQ multiplex PCR, the repertoire was profiled, and TCRdb retains in-frame clones only, with some absent. The sample has fewer than 400,000 clones; around 90% are singletons. V lost 2 bases to trimming and J lost 0 bases; unmatched junction nucleotides: 4. This CDR3 is 17 amino acids long. From germline, CDR1 is MNHEY and CDR2 SVGEGT. The sample consisted of PBMCs or T cells enriched from blood (not recorded which). The sequence came from a woman under 30 who had recovered from COVID-19. The V and J genes are TRBV6-2 or TRBV6-3 and TRBJ2-2, with TRBD2 identical over 9 bases. CDR3 in DNA: TGTGCCAGCAGTTACCGTAGCGGGAGTGCGAACACCGGGGAGCTGTTTTTT. This translates into CASSYRSGSANTGELFF.